These 10 T cell receptor beta chains came from one sample sequenced in a study of T cells in localized non-small cell lung cancer (dated by TCRdb to about 2020). The protocol used for the library was the immunoSEQ multiplex PCR assay. TCRdb took over this immuneACCESS table, retaining in-frame rearrangements with V and J assigned. Such tables are incomplete; in checked studies, under half of the missing clones stem from an unresolved V gene, and the remainder is unexplained. Recorded for this sample are roughly 50,000 clones; 91% of them occurred a single time. Clones ranked in the top ten supply just under 20% of the sample. Sequenced material: peripheral blood, taken before any cancer treatment. These receptors were taken from a man aged 35 to 69 with stage I lung adenocarcinoma.

This sequence joins TRBV7-8 and TRBJ2-1; D may be TRBD1 or TRBD2 (5 bases each). This CDR3 contains 14 residues. Per the germline V gene, CDR1 is SGHVS and CDR2 is FQNEAQ. The V end was cut by 4 bases, the J end by 0 bases, with 7 bases between. The CDR3 DNA reads TGTGCCAGCAGCTGGGGGAGCTCCTACAATGAGCAGTTCTTC. This encodes CASSWGSSYNEQFF.

The V gene is TRBV11-3, the J gene TRBJ2-3, with D tentatively TRBD1 (7 bases). The CDR3 has 17 amino acids. Germline V gene sequence: CDR1 SGHNT, CDR2 YENEEA. The V and J ends lost 1 base and 1 base respectively, with 15 bases between them. CDR3 bases: TGTGCCAGCAGCTTAGGGCCGGCCAGGGGGGGCACAGATACGCAGTATTTT. It translates to CASSLGPARGGTDTQYF.

By sample fraction, this clone is large (0.1 to 1%). The chain joins TRBV9 to TRBJ2-2; D tentatively reads TRBD1 or TRBD2 (6 bases each). Germline CDR1 SGDLS, CDR2 YYNGEE. The CDR3 is 16 residues long. V lost 4 bases to trimming and J lost 4 bases, with 17 bases between them. The CDR3 spells CASSPLGGAGTGELFF. The CDR3 nucleotides are TGTGCCAGCAGCCCCTTGGGGGGCGCAGGCACCGGGGAGCTGTTTTTT.

This clone was seen a single time. The gene calls are TRBV7-8 and TRBJ1-4, with a weak D call TRBD1 (5 bases). Trimming removed 8 bases at V and 6 bases at J, with 28 bases between. The CDR3 runs 18 residues. The V gene's germline CDR1 is SGHVS and CDR2 FQNEAQ. The chain's CDR3 is CASRMASAAHGGDEKLFF. CDR3 nucleotides: TGTGCCAGCCGTATGGCGTCGGCAGCCCATGGGGGGGATGAAAAACTGTTTTTT. The whole variable domain, filled in from reference TRBV7-8 and TRBJ1-4, reads GAGVSQSPRYKVAKRGQDVALRCDPISGHVSLFWYQQALGQGPEFLTYFQNEAQLDKSGLPSDRFFAERPEGSVSTLKIQRTQQEDSAVYLCASRMASAAHGGDEKLFFGSGTQLSVL.

The chain employs TRBV7-2 and TRBJ2-3; 10 bases are shared with TRBD2. Trimming cost V 0 bases and J 4 bases; bases outside gene matches: 4. Germline-derived CDR1 and CDR2 are SGHTA and FQGNSA. The CDR3 consists of 16 residues. The CDR3 reads CASSLALAGVPDTQYF. The DNA of the CDR3 is TGTGCCAGCAGCTTAGCCCTAGCGGGAGTTCCAGATACGCAGTATTTT.

This clone was seen only once. The chain uses TRBV7-9 and TRBJ1-1; no definite D call. This CDR3 spans 13 amino acids. Trimming shortened V by 2 bases and J by 0 bases, and 4 bases separated the two germline ends. CDR1 and CDR2 from the germline V gene are SEHNR and FQNEAQ (reference sequence). CDR3 DNA sequence: TGTGCCAGCAGCTTATTGATGAACACTGAAGCTTTCTTT. It codes for CASSLLMNTEAFF.

This clone was detected a few times. V is TRBV9 and J is TRBJ1-1; D gene uncertain. V lost 0 bases and J 0 bases, leaving 15 bases between the germline ends. The CDR3 contains 17 residues. The germline gives CDR1 SGDLS, CDR2 YYNGEE. The CDR3 bases are TGTGCCAGCAGCGTAGCCCCGAGGAAGGCCATGAACACTGAAGCTTTCTTT. Translated: CASSVAPRKAMNTEAFF. The full variable domain, its missing parts supplied by reference TRBV9 and TRBJ1-1, is DSGVTQTPKHLITATGQRVTLRCSPRSGDLSVYWYQQSLDQGLQFLIQYYNGEERAKGNILERFSAQQFPDLHSELNLSSLELGDSALYFCASSVAPRKAMNTEAFFGQGTRLTVV.

The V gene is TRBV5-4, the J gene TRBJ2-6, with D maybe TRBD1 (5 bases). The CDR3 is made up of 18 amino acids. Germline CDR1 is SGHNT and CDR2 is YYREEE (reference sequence). The V and J ends lost 0 bases and 0 bases respectively, with 13 bases between them. The CDR3 loop reads CASSLGILRDSGANVLTF. The CDR3 DNA sequence: TGTGCCAGCAGCTTGGGGATCCTCAGGGACTCTGGGGCCAACGTCCTGACTTTC. Looking up the rest from reference TRBV5-4 and TRBJ2-6 gives the full variable domain: ETGVTQSPTHLIKTRGQQVTLRCSSQSGHNTVSWYQQALGQGPQFIFQYYREEENGRGNFPPRFSGLQFPNYSSELNVNALELDDSALYLCASSLGILRDSGANVLTFGAGSRLTVL.

This chain uses TRBV7-3 with TRBJ2-6; the D gene is possibly TRBD1 (6 bases). The CDR3 runs 16 residues. Germline-derived CDR1 and CDR2 are SGHTA and FQGTGA. V dropped 3 bases and J dropped 0 bases, with 9 bases sitting between them. The CDR3 loop reads CASSLGADSGANVLTF. Written as DNA, the CDR3 is TGTGCCAGCAGCTTGGGGGCAGACTCTGGGGCCAACGTCCTGACTTTC.

The chain recombines TRBV5-1 with TRBJ1-4; D uncertain. The CDR3 is 16 residues long. Germline loops: CDR1 SGHRS, CDR2 YFSETQ. Trimming took off 4 bases at V and 3 bases at J, with 16 bases between the two ends. CDR3 loop: CASSPGPGGANEKLFF. The DNA for the CDR3 is TGCGCCAGCAGCCCTGGCCCGGGAGGAGCTAATGAAAAACTGTTTTTT.